These 2 T cell receptor beta chains share one sample of origin, sequenced in a study of beta chain features in type 1 diabetes. Points from the study as a whole: A moderate, significant TCRB CDR3 shortening appeared in type 1 diabetes across four CD4+ subsets.

What these receptors recognize is not known. Every isolated RNA sample was fully reverse transcribed, so sequencing captured expressed TCRB transcripts. Profiling relied on immunoSEQ multiplex PCR, and the TCRdb table lists in-frame clones only, not all of them. The sample consists of approximately 600,000 clones, roughly 12% of them appearing once. The specimen was naive CD4+ T cells from blood. Source of these receptors: a man aged 25-45 years with type 1 diabetes.

This clone was counted only a few times. This chain uses TRBV7-9 with TRBJ2-7, with D perhaps TRBD2 (5 bases). CDR1 and CDR2 (germline): SEHNR, FQNEAQ (reference sequence). The CDR3 length is 13 residues. The ends were cut back, 6 bases at V and 5 bases at J, with 14 bases in the middle. CDR3 in DNA: TGTGCCAGCAGGATCGAGGGAGTCGACGAGCAGTACTTC. Translating gives CASRIEGVDEQYF.

The chain recombines TRBV18 with TRBJ2-7; 9 nucleotides align to TRBD1. J was trimmed by 3 bases and V by 4 bases; bases with no gene match: 10. The germline V gene encodes CDR1 KGHSH and CDR2 LQKENI. This CDR3 contains 16 residues. The CDR3 spells CASSHKSGTGFYEQYF. The CDR3 coding sequence is TGTGCCAGCTCACACAAGTCCGGGACAGGGTTCTACGAGCAGTACTTC.